This TCR beta chain was found in a study of CD8 T cells in Susac syndrome. With respect to this clonotype: One end of the junction fails to match germline, which may point to a read error.

The CDR3 loop spans 18 amino acids. Germline CDR1 and CDR2: KGHSH and LQKENI. The sequenced target, TCR beta, came from blood CD8+ and CD4+ T cells. TEMRA cells underwent FACS enrichment and CD8+ and CD4+ T cells underwent negative isolation. Reverse transcription of about 0.45 to 1 ug RNA was performed with random hexamers. Amplification of TCR beta CDR3 was carried out by immunoSEQ multiplex PCR, which covered 54 Vbeta and 13 Jbeta segments. TCRdb reprocessed the immunoSEQ multiplex PCR reads with MiXCR, giving one entry per CDR3 protein. Among about 200,000 distinct CDR3 sequences listed, around nine tenths were seen once.

The chain is built from TRBV18 and TRBJ1-4; no clear D gene. Sequences were obtained from CD8+ T cells from PBMCs. This receptor was taken from a human donor with multiple sclerosis. The CDR3 nucleotides read TGTGCCGGCTCACCTCTGCCGCGGTCCCCGAATGGGTATGAAAAACTGTTTTTT. Its translation is CAGSPLPRSPNGYEKLFF.